The next 20 T cell receptor beta chains were all read from a single sample in a study of OX40 agonist ivuxolimab in advanced cancers. The table came from immunoSEQ multiplex PCR; TCRdb's copy has only in-frame clones and leaves some out. Altogether about 61,000 clones are present, about 90% being singletons, with the ten largest covering around 25%. This material consisted of CD4+ or CD8+ T cells sorted from blood, taken in a trial of the OX40 agonist ivuxolimab. The origin of the receptors is an adult with an advanced solid tumor such as melanoma, head and neck, liver or kidney cancer.

This rearrangement joins TRBV28 to TRBJ1-5; D is possibly TRBD1 (5 bases). Trimming removed 6 bases from V and 3 bases from J, with 12 bases in between. The CDR3 length is 14 residues. Germline assignment: CDR1 MDHEN and CDR2 SYDVKM. In DNA, the CDR3 is TGTGCCAGCAGCTCAGACAGATACAATCAGCCCCAGCATTTT. Translated, it gives CASSSDRYNQPQHF.

J is TRBJ1-2 and V is TRBV11-3; D possibly corresponds to TRBD1 (5 bases). This CDR3 contains 17 residues. Germline CDR1 is SGHNT and CDR2 is YENEEA. V lost 2 bases to trimming and J lost 4 bases, with 20 bases between them. The CDR3: CASSLIRAGSWVYGYTF. CDR3 in DNA: TGTGCCAGCAGCTTAATCAGGGCTGGAAGCTGGGTCTATGGCTACACCTTC.

This chain joins TRBV27 and TRBJ2-3; D gene uncertain. Germline-derived CDR1 and CDR2 are MNHEY and SMNVEV (reference sequence). The CDR3 loop spans 15 amino acids. The V and J ends lost 2 bases and 1 base respectively, with 10 bases between them. The CDR3 sequence: CASSLIPIRTDTQYF. The CDR3 region has the DNA TGTGCCAGCAGTTTAATCCCAATCCGCACAGATACGCAGTATTTT.

The rearrangement joins TRBV7-2 to TRBJ2-7; 8 bases fit TRBD2. V dropped 3 bases and J dropped 1; count of bases not matched to a gene: 5. Per germline, CDR1 SGHTA and CDR2 FQGNSA. The CDR3 sequence is 15 residues long. The CDR3 here is CASSLSGGLSYEQYF. The CDR3 DNA reads TGTGCCAGCAGCTTGAGCGGGGGATTATCCTACGAGCAGTACTTC.

This clone has more than one count but fewer than ten. This chain connects TRBV27 to TRBJ2-2; no definite D call. This CDR3 is 12 amino acids long. V was shortened by 5 bases and J by 2 bases, with 3 bases between the two germline ends. The germline gives CDR1 MNHEY, CDR2 SMNVEV (reference sequence). The CDR3 protein is CASSPNTGELFF. CDR3 in DNA: TGTGCCAGCAGTCCAAACACCGGGGAGCTGTTTTTT.

J is TRBJ1-5 and V is TRBV19; D call uncertain. Germline loops: CDR1 LNHDA, CDR2 SQIVND (reference sequence). This CDR3 is 13 amino acids long. The V gene lost 3 bases and the J gene lost 2 bases, with 5 bases spanning the gap. CDR3: CASSMGGNQPQHF. CDR3 coding DNA: TGTGCCAGTAGTATGGGAGGCAATCAGCCCCAGCATTTT. Variable domain in full (rest from reference TRBV19 and TRBJ1-5): DGGITQSPKYLFRKEGQNVTLSCEQNLNHDAMYWYRQDPGQGLRLIYYSQIVNDFQKGDIAEGYSVSREKKESFPLTVTSAQKNPTAFYLCASSMGGNQPQHFGDGTRLSIL.

V usage is TRBV23-1 and J usage is TRBJ1-5, with D possibly TRBD1 on 5 matching bases. TRBV23-1 is classed as an ORF, of uncertain function. This CDR3 region has 14 residues. Trimming took off 5 bases at V and 5 bases at J, with 13 bases between the two ends. This CDR3 is CASSADDSYQPQHF. Written as DNA, the CDR3 is TGCGCCAGCAGTGCGGATGACAGTTATCAGCCCCAGCATTTT.

The rearrangement joins TRBV6-5 to TRBJ2-7; D remains unclear. The V end lost 8 bases, the J end lost 2 bases, and 16 bases lay between the germline ends. Per the germline V gene, CDR1 is MNHEY and CDR2 is SVGAGI. This CDR3 spans 14 amino acids. The CDR3 region is CASRSLASTYEQYV. CDR3 nucleotides: TGTGCCAGCCGCTCTCTTGCGTCAACCTACGAGCAGTACGTC.

V and J are TRBV29-1 and TRBJ2-7, with 7 bases matching TRBD2. Germline CDR1 is SQVTM and CDR2 is ANQGSEA. The V gene end was trimmed by 3 bases and the J gene end by 6 bases; junction bases not matched to a gene: 11. CDR3 length: 14 residues. CDR3 protein: CSVEKGEGRSEQYF. CDR3 in DNA: TGCAGCGTTGAGAAAGGGGAGGGGAGATCCGAGCAGTACTTC.

DNA of the CDR3: TGTGCCAGCAGTCGAGGGGCGAATGAGCAGTTCTTC. This sequence encodes CASSRGANEQFF. The genes are TRBV6-5 and TRBJ2-1; the D call may be TRBD1 or TRBD2 (5 bases each). The CDR3 length is 12 residues. The ends were cut back, 5 bases at V and 7 bases at J, with 9 bases in the middle. Germline V gene data show CDR1 as MNHEY and CDR2 as SVGAGI.

The gene calls are TRBV28 and TRBJ1-5; D gene ambiguous. Between the trimmed V and J ends, which lost 3 bases and 0 bases, there was a span of 6 bases. Per germline, CDR1 MDHEN and CDR2 SYDVKM. The CDR3 totals 14 residues. The CDR3: CASSFVDSNQPQHF. The CDR3 DNA reads as TGTGCCAGCAGTTTTGTGGATAGCAATCAGCCCCAGCATTTT.

The chain has TRBV28 and TRBJ1-4; 8 nucleotides match TRBD1. CDR1 and CDR2 from the germline V gene are MDHEN and SYDVKM. Trimming cost V 6 bases and J 5 bases; bases outside gene matches: 5. The CDR3 runs to 14 residues. CDR3 coding DNA: TGTGCCAGCAGCCTACAGGGGGGGAATGAAAAACTGTTTTTT. It codes for CASSLQGGNEKLFF. Using reference TRBV28 and TRBJ1-4 for the parts outside the CDR3, the full variable domain is DVKVTQSSRYLVKRTGEKVFLECVQDMDHENMFWYRQDPGLGLRLIYFSYDVKMKEKGDIPEGYSVSREKKERFSLILESASTNQTSMYLCASSLQGGNEKLFFGSGTQLSVL.

J is TRBJ2-4 and V is TRBV6-1; D unclear. Germline lookup yields CDR1 MNHNS and CDR2 SASEGT. The CDR3 totals 13 residues. Deletions cut 5 bases from V and 8 bases from J, with 13 bases between. The CDR3 DNA is TGTGCCAGCAGTCCTATACCAACGGACATTCAGTACTTC. It encodes CASSPIPTDIQYF.

The CDR3 DNA follows: TGTGCCAGCAGCAAAGGGCTCTCGGGGCGCGAGCCCGGGGAGCTGTTTTTT. It is translated as CASSKGLSGREPGELFF. The V and J genes are TRBV21-1 and TRBJ2-2. TRBV21-1 is termed a pseudogene. There are 17 residues in the CDR3.

V is TRBV27 and J is TRBJ2-1, with D hard to call. Germline values: CDR1 MNHEY, CDR2 SMNVEV (reference sequence). The CDR3 totals 16 residues. V was pared by 5 bases and J by 0 bases, with 14 bases between. The CDR3 DNA follows: TGTGCCAGCAGTCTATATGCACGGAACTCCTACAATGAGCAGTTCTTC. This sequence encodes CASSLYARNSYNEQFF.

This chain links TRBV2 with TRBJ2-3; 7 nucleotides agree with TRBD2. CDR3 size: 16 residues. Trimming took 7 bases from V and 3 from J; bases not matched to a gene: 13. From germline, CDR1 is SNHLY and CDR2 FYNNEI. Here the CDR3 reads CASTQTSPLWTDTQYF. In DNA form, the CDR3 reads TGTGCCAGCACCCAGACTAGCCCCCTTTGGACAGATACGCAGTATTTT.

The V gene is TRBV28, the J gene TRBJ1-3; no firm D call. The CDR3 runs to 14 residues. With 5 bases removed from V and 3 bases from J, the gap between germline ends came to 11 bases. From germline, CDR1 is MDHEN and CDR2 SYDVKM. The CDR3 DNA reads TGTGCCAGCAGTCCAGGTTGGGGTGGAAACACCATATATTTT. Protein: CASSPGWGGNTIYF.

This chain uses TRBV9 with TRBJ2-5, with D unclear. Per germline, CDR1 SGDLS and CDR2 YYNGEE. The CDR3 is 13 residues long. Trimming took 4 bases from V and 5 from J, leaving 12 bases between them. This CDR3 reads CASSPLSTETQYF. The CDR3 DNA is TGTGCCAGCAGCCCTCTCTCGACCGAGACCCAGTACTTC.

Regarding this clone: One end of the junction does not line up with germline, which may come from a read error. The rearrangement joins TRBV27 to TRBJ2-1; D might be TRBD1 or TRBD2, each matching 5 bases. The CDR3 is made up of 11 amino acids. From germline, CDR1 is MNHEY and CDR2 SMNVEV (reference sequence). CDR3: CASLSEGSPVF. CDR3 coding DNA: TGTGCCAGTCTAAGCGAGGGGTCCCCAGTCTTC.

V and J are TRBV29-1 and TRBJ2-1, with D perhaps matching TRBD2 (6 bases). CDR3 length: 11 amino acids. The germline CDR1 and CDR2 sequences are SQVTM and ANQGSEA. The V end was cut by 4 bases, the J end by 7 bases, with 8 bases between. The CDR3 here is CSVARENEQFF. CDR3 nucleotide sequence: TGCAGCGTTGCCCGGGAGAATGAGCAGTTCTTC.